This is a list of T cell receptor beta chains from one sample in a study of patients and donors after allogeneic stem cell transplantation. TCRdb passed the RT-PCR reads through MiXCR, listing each CDR3 protein once. The table shows some 880,000 distinct CDR3 sequences, with 15% to 20% occurring only once. The material sequenced was blood, either unsorted or a sorted T cell fraction (not recorded which). These TCRs come from a human donor who was either an allogeneic HSCT recipient or a stem cell or donor lymphocyte infusion donor (not recorded which). It is not recorded whose cells these are; they may come from a transplant donor. CDR3s include the opening cysteine and the closing phenylalanine or tryptophan. The order of the fields is J gene, CDR3 length, V gene, clone size, D gene, CDR3 DNA, CDR3 protein. A D gene is named only where the DNA matches it firmly. Only part of the rows carry a size: once, few, many, or a class if the clone is expanded.

J gene: TRBJ1-1
CDR3 length: 12
V gene: TRBV7-2
clone size: many
D gene: NA
CDR3 DNA: TGTGCCAGCAGCTTGAGTCGGACTGAAGCTTTCTTT
CDR3 protein: CASSLSRTEAFF

J gene: TRBJ2-5
CDR3 length: 14
V gene: TRBV2
clone size: once
D gene: TRBD2
CDR3 DNA: TGTGCCAGCACTAGACTAGCGGCCCCGGAGACCCAGTACTTC
CDR3 protein: CASTRLAAPETQYF

J gene: TRBJ1-2
CDR3 length: 14
V gene: TRBV27
clone size: few
D gene: NA
CDR3 DNA: TGTGCCAGCAGTTTAGACAGTCCTAACTATGGCTACACCTTC
CDR3 protein: CASSLDSPNYGYTF

J gene: TRBJ2-1
CDR3 length: 12
V gene: TRBV9
clone size: NA
D gene: NA
CDR3 DNA: TGTGCCAGCAGCGCGACCGGGGCCGAGCAGTTCTTC
CDR3 protein: CASSATGAEQFF

J gene: TRBJ2-3
CDR3 length: 14
V gene: TRBV6-1
clone size: NA
D gene: NA
CDR3 DNA: TGTGCCAGCAGGGCCCGACTGGCCACAGATACGCAGTATTTT
CDR3 protein: CASRARLATDTQYF

J gene: TRBJ2-3
CDR3 length: 16
V gene: TRBV9
clone size: NA
D gene: NA
CDR3 DNA: TGTGCCAGCAGCGTAGAGGCGGGGTCAGTGGCTGATACGCAGTATTTT
CDR3 protein: CASSVEAGSVADTQYF

J gene: TRBJ2-7
CDR3 length: 14
V gene: TRBV15
clone size: NA
D gene: NA
CDR3 DNA: TGTGCCACCAGCAGCCCCGGGACCCCCTACGAGCAGTACTTC
CDR3 protein: CATSSPGTPYEQYF

J gene: TRBJ2-1
CDR3 length: 17
V gene: TRBV9
clone size: NA
D gene: TRBD2
CDR3 DNA: TGTGCCAGCAGCGTAGGGGCTAGCGGAACGACCTACAATGAGCAGTTCTTC
CDR3 protein: CASSVGASGTTYNEQFF

J gene: TRBJ1-3
CDR3 length: 13
V gene: TRBV29-1
clone size: NA
D gene: NA
CDR3 DNA: TGCAGCGTTGGGGGGCAGCCGGGAAACACCATATATTTT
CDR3 protein: CSVGGQPGNTIYF

J gene: TRBJ2-2
CDR3 length: 15
V gene: TRBV12-3/TRBV12-4
clone size: many
D gene: NA
CDR3 DNA: TGTGCCAGCAGTTTCAGTGCAAGTAACACCGGGGAGCTGTTTTTT
CDR3 protein: CASSFSASNTGELFF

J gene: TRBJ1-6
CDR3 length: 13
V gene: TRBV7-6
clone size: NA
D gene: NA
CDR3 DNA: TGTGCCAGCAGCTTAGGAAGGAATAAATCCCTCCACTTT
CDR3 protein: CASSLGRNKSLHF

J gene: TRBJ2-7
CDR3 length: 15
V gene: TRBV4-2
clone size: few
D gene: NA
CDR3 DNA: TGTGCCAGCAGCCAAGCGGGCCTGGACTCCTACGAGCAGTACTTC
CDR3 protein: CASSQAGLDSYEQYF

J gene: TRBJ2-7
CDR3 length: 15
V gene: TRBV29-1
clone size: NA
D gene: NA
CDR3 DNA: TGCAGCGTTGAAGTATCGGAGGGACAGTTTTACGAGCAGTACTTC
CDR3 protein: CSVEVSEGQFYEQYF

J gene: TRBJ2-2
CDR3 length: 15
V gene: TRBV20-1
clone size: few
D gene: NA
CDR3 DNA: TGCAGTGCTGGTACGGGGAACTTGAACACCGGGGAGCTGTTTTTT
CDR3 protein: CSAGTGNLNTGELFF

J gene: TRBJ2-1
CDR3 length: 16
V gene: TRBV12-3/TRBV12-4
clone size: NA
D gene: TRBD2
CDR3 DNA: TGTGCCAGCAGTTCCCTAGCGGGAACTCCGAGAAATGAGCAGTTCTTC
CDR3 protein: CASSSLAGTPRNEQFF

J gene: TRBJ2-7
CDR3 length: 14
V gene: TRBV29-1
clone size: few
D gene: TRBD1
CDR3 DNA: TGCAGCGCCAAATTGGGACAGGGGATGAGGGAGCAGTACTTC
CDR3 protein: CSAKLGQGMREQYF

J gene: TRBJ1-1
CDR3 length: 14
V gene: TRBV7-9
clone size: NA
D gene: NA
CDR3 DNA: TGTGCCAGCAACATTCACGGTCAAAGCACTGAAGCTTTCTTT
CDR3 protein: CASNIHGQSTEAFF

J gene: TRBJ2-4
CDR3 length: 15
V gene: TRBV12-3/TRBV12-4
clone size: NA
D gene: NA
CDR3 DNA: TGTGCCAGCAGTTTTAAGGGATTCGACAAAAACATTCAGTACTTC
CDR3 protein: CASSFKGFDKNIQYF

J gene: TRBJ2-2
CDR3 length: 12
V gene: TRBV12-5
clone size: NA
D gene: NA
CDR3 DNA: TGTGCTAGTGGTTCCGGTTCCGGGGAGCTGTTTTTT
CDR3 protein: CASGSGSGELFF

J gene: TRBJ1-6
CDR3 length: 14
V gene: TRBV7-2
clone size: NA
D gene: NA
CDR3 DNA: TGTGCCAGCAGCTCCAACGGTTTGGATTCACCCCTCCACTTT
CDR3 protein: CASSSNGLDSPLHF

J gene: TRBJ1-2
CDR3 length: 16
V gene: TRBV6-1
clone size: once
D gene: NA
CDR3 DNA: TGTGCCAGCAGTAATTCCGGTGGGGGCAGGAACTATGGCTACACCTTC
CDR3 protein: CASSNSGGGRNYGYTF

J gene: TRBJ1-5
CDR3 length: 14
V gene: TRBV10-3
clone size: few
D gene: NA
CDR3 DNA: TGTGCCATCAGTGGGGGTAATAGCAATCAGCCCCAGCATTTT
CDR3 protein: CAISGGNSNQPQHF

J gene: TRBJ2-7
CDR3 length: 15
V gene: TRBV4-2
clone size: NA
D gene: TRBD2
CDR3 DNA: TGTGCCAGCAGACCTACTAGCGGCCCCCGCTACGAGCAGTACTTC
CDR3 protein: CASRPTSGPRYEQYF

J gene: TRBJ2-5
CDR3 length: 16
V gene: TRBV24-1
clone size: NA
D gene: NA
CDR3 DNA: TGTGCCACCAGCGATGCCCGACTAGGCTGGTCGGAGACCCAGTACTTC
CDR3 protein: CATSDARLGWSETQYF